This TCR beta chain comes out of a study of identical twins. Every one of the donors was a healthy Caucasian. TCRdb recomputed calls from the 5' RACE reads with MiXCR, one row per CDR3 protein. The sample has about 190,000 distinct CDR3 sequences, more than 15% seen once; the top ten hold 35% to 50%. The CDR3 has 19 amino acids. The ends lost 0 bases at V and 2 bases at J; junction bases unmatched: 13. In germline, CDR1 is MNHEY, CDR2 SVGEGT. A further study also used this sample, focusing on T cells expressing NK-cell markers. That investigation notes: No clear determination of HCMV specificity was made for expanded NKG2C+ T cell clones.

The TCR originated in a woman aged 18 to 35 in good health. Sequencing was carried out using CD8+ T cells sorted from blood. The J gene is TRBJ2-3, the V gene TRBV6-2 or TRBV6-3; TRBD2 matches 8 bases. The CDR3 is CASSYSTDPSGGDTDTQYF. CDR3 DNA sequence: TGTGCCAGCAGTTACTCGACCGATCCTTCGGGAGGGGACACAGATACGCAGTATTTT.